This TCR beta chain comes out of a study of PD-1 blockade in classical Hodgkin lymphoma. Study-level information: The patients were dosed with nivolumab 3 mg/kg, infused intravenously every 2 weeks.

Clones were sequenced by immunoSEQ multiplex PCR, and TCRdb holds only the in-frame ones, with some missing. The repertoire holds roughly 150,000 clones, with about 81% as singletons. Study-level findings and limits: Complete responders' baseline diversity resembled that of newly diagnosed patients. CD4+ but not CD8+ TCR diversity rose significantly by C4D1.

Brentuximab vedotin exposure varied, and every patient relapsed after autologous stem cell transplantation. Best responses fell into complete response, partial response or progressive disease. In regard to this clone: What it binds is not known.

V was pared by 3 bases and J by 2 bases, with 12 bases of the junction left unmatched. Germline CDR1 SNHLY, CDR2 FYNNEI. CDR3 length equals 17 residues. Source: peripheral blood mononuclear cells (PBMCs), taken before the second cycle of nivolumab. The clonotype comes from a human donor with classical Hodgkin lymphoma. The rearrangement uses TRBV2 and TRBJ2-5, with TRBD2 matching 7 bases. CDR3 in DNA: TGTGCCAGCAGTGATGGGGGAGCGGGATGGCCTCAAGAGACCCAGTACTTC. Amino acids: CASSDGGAGWPQETQYF.